Listed below are T cell receptor beta chains from one sample, sequenced in a study of T cell changes during pregnancy in multiple sclerosis. Sequencing was performed with immunoSEQ multiplex PCR; in TCRdb, only in-frame clones are kept and a portion is missing. Of tens of thousands of clones in the sample, around 93% were seen once. The specimen was peripheral blood, collected in the second trimester of pregnancy. Receptors originate from a female donor with multiple sclerosis, enrolled in a pregnancy study. The CDR3 runs from the conserved cysteine through the conserved F or W. The D gene is left open where the match is weak. Some rows have no size entry. The others give once, few or many, or a class for an expanded clone.

d_call j_call v_call clone_size cdr3_aa cdr3_nt
NA TRBJ1-1 TRBV11-2 NA CASSRMNTEAFF TGTGCCAGCAGTAGAATGAACACTGAAGCTTTCTTT
NA TRBJ2-7 TRBV5-4 NA CASSLGGAFYEQYF TGTGCCAGCAGCTTAGGCGGGGCCTTCTACGAGCAGTACTTC
NA TRBJ1-3 TRBV4-1 NA CASSQAGSGNTIYF TGCGCCAGCAGCCAAGCAGGGTCTGGAAACACCATATATTTT
TRBD1 TRBJ2-6 TRBV5-1 NA CASSLARDRAGISGANVLTF TGCGCCAGCAGCTTGGCCCGGGACAGGGCCGGGATCTCTGGGGCCAACGTCCTGACTTTC
TRBD1 TRBJ1-1 TRBV13 NA CASSSKDRGGTEAFF TGTGCCAGCAGCTCAAAGGACAGGGGGGGAACTGAAGCTTTCTTT
TRBD1 TRBJ1-2 TRBV29-1 NA CSARDSIYGYTF TGCAGCGCCCGGGACAGCATCTATGGCTACACCTTC
NA TRBJ1-2 TRBV2 NA CASTEGAVYGYTF TGTGCCAGCACCGAGGGAGCAGTCTATGGCTACACCTTC
NA TRBJ1-1 TRBV7-9 NA CASSPREDTGRTEAFF TGTGCCAGCAGCCCACGCGAGGACACAGGACGGACTGAAGCTTTCTTT
TRBD1 TRBJ2-5 TRBV18 NA CASSPGTGFGETQYF TGTGCCAGCTCACCAGGGACAGGGTTCGGGGAGACCCAGTACTTC
NA TRBJ1-3 TRBV25-1 few CASSSERAGNTIYF TGTGCCAGCAGTAGTGAGAGGGCTGGAAACACCATATATTTT
NA TRBJ2-7 TRBV30 NA CAWSVPSGAPSPYEQYF TGTGCCTGGAGTGTACCCAGCGGAGCCCCCTCACCGTACGAGCAGTACTTC
NA TRBJ2-7 TRBV18 NA CASSPFEQTNYEQYF TGTGCCAGCTCACCATTTGAACAGACTAACTACGAGCAGTACTTC
NA TRBJ1-2 TRBV4-1 NA CASSQDHFRGWGYTF TGCGCCAGCAGCCAAGATCATTTTAGGGGCTGGGGCTACACCTTC
TRBD2 TRBJ2-1 TRBV5-1 NA CASSLAGGSSYNEQFF TGCGCCAGCAGCTTGGCCGGGGGGAGCTCCTACAATGAGCAGTTCTTC
NA TRBJ1-3 TRBV12-5 NA CASGPYSGNTIYF TGTGCTAGTGGTCCGTACTCTGGAAACACCATATATTTT
NA TRBJ1-2 TRBV6-1 NA CASSEARGSGYTF TGTGCCAGCAGTGAAGCGAGAGGGAGTGGCTACACCTTC
TRBD1 TRBJ1-5 TRBV7-8 NA CASTTGDQPQHF TGTGCCAGCACTACAGGGGACCAGCCCCAGCATTTT